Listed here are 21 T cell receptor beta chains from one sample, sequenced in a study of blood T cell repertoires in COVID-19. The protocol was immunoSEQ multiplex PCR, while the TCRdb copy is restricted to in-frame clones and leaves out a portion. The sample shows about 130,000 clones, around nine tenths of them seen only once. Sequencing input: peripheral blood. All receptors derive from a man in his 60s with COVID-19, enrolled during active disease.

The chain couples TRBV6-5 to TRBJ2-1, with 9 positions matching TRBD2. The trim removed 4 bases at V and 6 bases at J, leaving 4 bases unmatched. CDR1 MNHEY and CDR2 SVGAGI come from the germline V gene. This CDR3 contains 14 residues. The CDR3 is CASSSPGLANEQFF. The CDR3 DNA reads TGTGCCAGCAGTTCCCCGGGACTAGCCAATGAGCAGTTCTTC.

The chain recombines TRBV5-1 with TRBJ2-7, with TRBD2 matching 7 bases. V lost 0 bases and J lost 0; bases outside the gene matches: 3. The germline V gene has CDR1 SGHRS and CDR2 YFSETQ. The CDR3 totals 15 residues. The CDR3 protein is CASSLASGGSYEQYF. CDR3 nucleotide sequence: TGCGCCAGCAGCTTGGCTAGCGGAGGCTCCTACGAGCAGTACTTC.

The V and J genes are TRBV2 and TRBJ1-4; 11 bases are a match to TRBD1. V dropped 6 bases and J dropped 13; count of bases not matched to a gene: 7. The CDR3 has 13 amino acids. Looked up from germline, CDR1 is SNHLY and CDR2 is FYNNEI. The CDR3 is CASSVGQGGSLFF. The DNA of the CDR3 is TGTGCCAGCAGCGTGGGACAGGGGGGATCACTGTTTTTT.

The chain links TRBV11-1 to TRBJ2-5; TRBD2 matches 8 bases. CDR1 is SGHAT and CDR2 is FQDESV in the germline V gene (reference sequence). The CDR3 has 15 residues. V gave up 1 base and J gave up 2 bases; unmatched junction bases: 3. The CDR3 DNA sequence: TGTGCCAGCAGCTTAGACGGACTAGCACAAGAGACCCAGTACTTC. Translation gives CASSLDGLAQETQYF.

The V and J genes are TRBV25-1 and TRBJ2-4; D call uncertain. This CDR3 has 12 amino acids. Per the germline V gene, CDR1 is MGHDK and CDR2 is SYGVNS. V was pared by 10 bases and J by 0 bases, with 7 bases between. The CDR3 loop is CATILAKNIQYF. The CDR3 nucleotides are TGTGCCACTATCCTAGCCAAAAACATTCAGTACTTC.

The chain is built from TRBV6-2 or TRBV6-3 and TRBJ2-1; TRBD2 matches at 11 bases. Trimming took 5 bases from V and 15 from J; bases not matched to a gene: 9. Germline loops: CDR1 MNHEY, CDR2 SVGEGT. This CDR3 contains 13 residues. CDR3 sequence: CASSPPLAGGLFF. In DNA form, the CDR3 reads TGTGCCAGCAGTCCACCGCTAGCGGGAGGCTTGTTCTTC.

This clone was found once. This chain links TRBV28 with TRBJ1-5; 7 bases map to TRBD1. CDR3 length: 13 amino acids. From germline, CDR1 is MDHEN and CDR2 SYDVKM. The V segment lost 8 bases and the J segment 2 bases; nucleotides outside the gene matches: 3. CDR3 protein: CASSDRGNQPQHF. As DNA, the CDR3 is TGTGCCAGCTCTGACAGGGGCAATCAGCCCCAGCATTTT.

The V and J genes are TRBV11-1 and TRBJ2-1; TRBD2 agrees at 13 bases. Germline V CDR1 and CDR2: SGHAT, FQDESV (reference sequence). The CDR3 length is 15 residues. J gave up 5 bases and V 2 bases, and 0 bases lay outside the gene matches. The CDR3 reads CASSLTSGRDNEQFF. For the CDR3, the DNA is TGTGCCAGCAGCTTAACTAGCGGGAGGGACAATGAGCAGTTCTTC. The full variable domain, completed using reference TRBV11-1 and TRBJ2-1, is EAEVAQSPRYKITEKSQAVAFWCDPISGHATLYWYRQILGQGPELLVQFQDESVVDDSQLPKDRFSAERLKGVDSTLKIQPAELGDSAMYLCASSLTSGRDNEQFFGPGTRLTVL.

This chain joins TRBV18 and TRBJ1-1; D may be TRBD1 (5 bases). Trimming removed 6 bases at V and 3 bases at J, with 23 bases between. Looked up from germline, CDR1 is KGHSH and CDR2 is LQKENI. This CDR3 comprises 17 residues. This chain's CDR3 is CASSPIPAGFKDTEAFF. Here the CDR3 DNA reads TGTGCCAGCTCCCCGATTCCTGCAGGGTTTAAGGACACTGAAGCTTTCTTT. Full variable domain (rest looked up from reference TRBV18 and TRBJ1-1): NAGVMQNPRHLVRRRGQEARLRCSPMKGHSHVYWYRQLPEEGLKFMVYLQKENIIDESGMPKERFSAEFPKEGPSILRIQQVVRGDSAAYFCASSPIPAGFKDTEAFFGQGTRLTVV.

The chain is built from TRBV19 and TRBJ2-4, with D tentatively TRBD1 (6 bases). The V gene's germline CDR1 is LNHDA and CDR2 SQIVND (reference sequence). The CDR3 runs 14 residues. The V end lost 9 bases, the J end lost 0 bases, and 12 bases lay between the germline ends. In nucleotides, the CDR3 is TGTGCCAGCGGGGACACAGGAGCCAAAAACATTCAGTACTTC. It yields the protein CASGDTGAKNIQYF.

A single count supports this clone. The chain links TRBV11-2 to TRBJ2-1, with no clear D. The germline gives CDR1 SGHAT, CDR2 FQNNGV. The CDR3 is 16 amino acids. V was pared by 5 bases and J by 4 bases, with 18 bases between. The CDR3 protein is CASSPGMGYRYNEQFF. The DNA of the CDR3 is TGTGCCAGCAGCCCCGGTATGGGCTACCGGTACAATGAGCAGTTCTTC.

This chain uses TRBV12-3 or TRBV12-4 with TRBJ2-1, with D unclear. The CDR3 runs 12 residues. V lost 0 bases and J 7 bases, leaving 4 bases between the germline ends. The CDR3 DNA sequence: TGTGCCAGCAGTTTAGCGAGAAATGAGCAGTTCTTC. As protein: CASSLARNEQFF.

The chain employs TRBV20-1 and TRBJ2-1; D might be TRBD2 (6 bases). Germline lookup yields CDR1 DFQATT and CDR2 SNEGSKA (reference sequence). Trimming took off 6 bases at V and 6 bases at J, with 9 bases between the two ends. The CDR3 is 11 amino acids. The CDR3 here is CSAQTSNEQFF. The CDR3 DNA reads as TGCAGTGCCCAGACTAGCAATGAGCAGTTCTTC.

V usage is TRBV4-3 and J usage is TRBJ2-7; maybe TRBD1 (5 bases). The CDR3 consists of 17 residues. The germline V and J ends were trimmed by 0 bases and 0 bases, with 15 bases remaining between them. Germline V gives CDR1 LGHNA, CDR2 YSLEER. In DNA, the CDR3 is TGCGCCAGCAGCCAAGATCTTACAGGTCTGGCCTCCTACGAGCAGTACTTC. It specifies CASSQDLTGLASYEQYF.

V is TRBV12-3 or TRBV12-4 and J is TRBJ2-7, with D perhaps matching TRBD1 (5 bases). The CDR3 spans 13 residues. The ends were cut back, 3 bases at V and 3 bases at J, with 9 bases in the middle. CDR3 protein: CASSFSGYYEQYF. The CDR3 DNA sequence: TGTGCCAGCAGTTTTTCAGGGTACTACGAGCAGTACTTC.

The CDR3 spells CASSSLLTSGSETQYF. Here the CDR3 DNA reads TGTGCCAGCAGCTCCCTCCTGACTAGCGGGAGTGAGACCCAGTACTTC. This sequence joins TRBV7-9 and TRBJ2-5, with TRBD2 identical over 12 bases. The CDR3 spans 16 residues. Losses at the gene ends were 4 bases for V and 5 bases for J; bases not matched to a gene: 8. From germline, CDR1 is SEHNR and CDR2 FQNEAQ (reference sequence).

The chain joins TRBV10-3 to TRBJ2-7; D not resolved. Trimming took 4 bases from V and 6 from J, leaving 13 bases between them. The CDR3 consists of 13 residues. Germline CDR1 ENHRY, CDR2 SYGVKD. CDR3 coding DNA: TGTGCCATCAGTGTTGGAGAAAAGTCCGAGCAGTACTTC. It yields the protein CAISVGEKSEQYF.

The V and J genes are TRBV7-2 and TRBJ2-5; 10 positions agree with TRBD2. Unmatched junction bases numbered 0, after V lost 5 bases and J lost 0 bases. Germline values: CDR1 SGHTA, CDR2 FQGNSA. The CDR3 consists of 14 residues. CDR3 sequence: CASSTSGDQETQYF. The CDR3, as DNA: TGTGCCAGCAGCACTAGCGGGGACCAAGAGACCCAGTACTTC.

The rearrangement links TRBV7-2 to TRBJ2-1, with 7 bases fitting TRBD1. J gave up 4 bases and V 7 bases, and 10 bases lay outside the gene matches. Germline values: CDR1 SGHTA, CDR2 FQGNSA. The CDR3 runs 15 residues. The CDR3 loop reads CASTLTGTAYNEQFF. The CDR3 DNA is TGTGCCAGCACCCTCACCGGGACAGCGTACAATGAGCAGTTCTTC.

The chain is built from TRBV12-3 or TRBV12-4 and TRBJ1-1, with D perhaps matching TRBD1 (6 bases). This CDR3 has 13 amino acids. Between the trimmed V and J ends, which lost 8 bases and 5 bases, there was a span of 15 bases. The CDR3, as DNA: TGTGCCAGCGTATCAGGGGTCAGTACTGAAGCTTTCTTT. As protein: CASVSGVSTEAFF.

The chain's CDR3 is CASSQDPGLSYTF. The CDR3 DNA is TGTGCCAGCAGCCAAGATCCGGGTCTAAGCTACACCTTC. The V gene is TRBV3-1 (or the pseudogene TRBV3-2), the J gene TRBJ1-2, with D hard to call. The CDR3 length is 13 residues. CDR1 is LGHDT and CDR2 is YNNKEL in the germline V gene (reference sequence). Trimming removed 0 bases from V and 9 bases from J, with 11 bases in between.